This T cell receptor beta chain was sequenced for a study of cytomegalovirus exposure and HLA in healthy donors. Overall study results and limits: Diagnosis of cytomegalovirus status made by the classifier reportedly showed high specificity and sensitivity.

60 Vbeta and 13 Jbeta primers were used in PCR. TCRdb keeps only in-frame clones here, not all; method: immunoSEQ multiplex PCR. This table has 60,000 or so clones, around 90% appearing once. This clone appeared a single time. Its antigen is not known. Germline lookup yields CDR1 LGHNA and CDR2 YNFKEQ. The length of the CDR3 is 19 residues. V was shortened by 0 bases and J by 8 bases, with 28 bases between the two germline ends. This chain connects TRBV4-2 to TRBJ1-1; D gene ambiguous. This clonotype originated in a man under 40 in good health and CMV-seropositive. Specimen: PBMCs. The CDR3 DNA reads TGTGCCAGCAGCCAAGAGAGGAGCAGTGCGCCCCTACTTTACGGAGAAGCTTTCTTT. Its protein product is CASSQERSSAPLLYGEAFF.